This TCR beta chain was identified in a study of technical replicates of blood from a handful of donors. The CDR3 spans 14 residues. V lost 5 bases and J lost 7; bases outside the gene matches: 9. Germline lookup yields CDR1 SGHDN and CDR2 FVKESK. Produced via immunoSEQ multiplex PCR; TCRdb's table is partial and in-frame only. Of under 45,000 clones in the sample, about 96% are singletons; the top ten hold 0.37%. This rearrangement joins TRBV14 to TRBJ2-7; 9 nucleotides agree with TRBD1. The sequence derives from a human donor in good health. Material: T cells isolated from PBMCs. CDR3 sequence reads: CASSENRGRGEQYF. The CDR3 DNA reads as TGTGCCAGCAGCGAAAACAGGGGGCGAGGGGAGCAGTACTTC.